This T cell receptor beta chain emerged from a study of Tregs in tolerant kidney transplant recipients (dated by TCRdb to the late 2010s). In the study overall: Additional Treg samples were obtained by sorting recipient CD4+CD25+CD127- cells from a 3-day mixed lymphocyte reaction with belatacept, in some cases after a subsequent approximately 5-day donor restimulation. Antibodies distinguished recipient from donor cells when sorting primary belatacept mixed lymphocyte reaction cultures. The study used TCRbeta sequencing to identify donor-specific regulatory T cells before combined kidney and bone marrow transplantation, then tracked those cells after transplant. TCRbeta repertoire sequencing was used in a few healthy controls to compare several ways of expanding Tregs specific for an allogeneic donor. What the research found in general, with its limitations: Expanding Tregs with activated donor B cells appeared to identify the most biologically relevant and donor-specific TCRbeta repertoire. Biological reproducibility was not directly assessed, although technical replication error appeared to be minimal. Because the study included only a small number of patients, the results must be confirmed in larger populations and under other immunosuppression protocols.

Blood from healthy controls was obtained either from healthy volunteers or as purchased buffy coats. Healthy control blood was processed to PBMCs with a Ficoll density gradient and then cryopreserved, whereas patient PBMCs were collected both before and after transplant. For TCRbeta CDR3 sequencing, genomic DNA was extracted from sorted cells using the QIAGEN DNeasy Blood and Tissue Kit. High-throughput TCRbeta CDR3 sequencing, which included PCR amplification with bias correction and internal controls, was done commercially through immunoSEQ. Processing in the source paper ran as follows. Unique productive TCRbeta sequences were defined by CDR3 nucleotide sequence where primers matched, and otherwise by CDR3 amino acid sequence together with Vbeta and Jbeta genes. A sequence was defined as donor-reactive if the sequence was expanded at least 5-fold in CFSE-low cells compared with unstimulated cells and had a frequency of at least 0.01% in CFSE-low cells. Repertoire divergence was quantified by Jensen-Shannon divergence calculated from the top 100 TCRbeta sequences ranked by frequency. For samples with multiple sequencing runs, sorting error was corrected separately for each run before the runs were pooled. TCRdb's version of the immuneACCESS table is confined to in-frame rearrangements and falls short of the full clone set. An unresolved V gene accounts for under half of the shortfall where checked; the remainder is of unknown origin. V and J calls and clone size come straight from that table; D and trimming were deduced from the DNA. Counted in this sample were just under 45,000 clones; roughly 96% of them appeared once. Approximately 0.41% of the sample goes to the ten largest clones.

Comment on this clone: This receptor's antigen is unknown. There are no base qualities to consult, and no much larger clone falls within one base.

Including the terminal cysteine and phenylalanine, the CDR3 comprises 13 residues. Of all the DNA, just the CDR3 is kept, 39 bases in frame from base 1. This clonotype was obtained from a human donor in good health. Recombination joined TRBV21-1 with TRBJ2-7; TRBD2, the table's D call, was not compared with the DNA. TRBV21-1 represents a pseudogene. The sequenced sample consisted of Tregs from blood cultured with allogeneic cells. The CDR3 protein sequence reads: CAGGLAGVHEQYF. In nucleotide form, the sequence is TGTGCCGGGGGGCTAGCGGGAGTCCACGAGCAGTACTTC.